The rows below give T cell receptor beta chains drawn from one sample of a study of T cell changes during pregnancy in multiple sclerosis. Sequenced by immunoSEQ multiplex PCR; TCRdb stores in-frame clones only, minus some. Here the sample spans 25,000 to 35,000 clones, 90% being singletons. The material sequenced was CD4+ T cells from peripheral blood mononuclear cells, taken in the second trimester of pregnancy. The origin of the receptors is a female donor in good health, enrolled as a control in a pregnancy study. Each CDR3 is given without its conserved first and last residue. Clone size, where shown, is once, few, many, or a class for clones that have expanded.

size	V	length	J	CDR3
.	TRBV30	13	TRBJ1-1	AWTGEGRLGTEAF
once	TRBV7-2	11	TRBJ2-5	ASSSQRKETQY
few	TRBV13	13	TRBJ2-7	ASSLAREGLYEQY
.	TRBV10-3	16	TRBJ1-2	AISESRAKTAVRMGYT
.	TRBV5-1	13	TRBJ2-7	ASSPTGQGSREQY
.	TRBV6-5	12	TRBJ1-5	ASRQDIGNQPQH
.	TRBV7-2	10	TRBJ2-2	ASSWSYGELF
.	TRBV7-2	12	TRBJ2-3	ASSSGLSTDTQY
.	TRBV6-1	11	TRBJ1-1	ASSESRNTEAF
once	TRBV7-9	13	TRBJ2-7	ASNQLGGFSYEQY
few	TRBV9	14	TRBJ2-3	ASSAVGGQGTDTQY
.	TRBV27	14	TRBJ1-1	ASSQRQGVMNTEAF